There are a few counts of the clone carrying this T cell receptor beta chain. This entry belongs to a study of blood T cell repertoires in COVID-19. Turning to the study itself: Both acute and convalescent COVID-19 samples were obtained from the United States, Italy and Spain. PBMCs, B-cell-depleted T cells, or T cells provided the cDNA or gDNA that made up the material.

The CDR3 length is 13 residues. The V end lost 1 base, the J end lost 7 bases, and 8 bases lay between the germline ends. As originally analysed: Reference gene primer amplification in the assay estimated nucleated cell counts. Profiled with immunoSEQ multiplex PCR; TCRdb holds only in-frame clones, not every one. The D gene and trimming were derived from the DNA, and the V and J assignments and clone size from that table. The sample includes about 39,000 clones, more than 80% of them seen just once. Sequenced material: peripheral blood. The TCR comes from a man aged 55 to 70 in a cohort sampled during active COVID-19. This chain uses TRBV12-3 or TRBV12-4 with TRBJ2-1, with a tentative D call TRBD1 (5 bases). In DNA, the CDR3 is TGTGCCAGCAGTTTAGGGGGCCCTAATGAGCAGTTCTTC. This translates into CASSLGGPNEQFF.